The T cell receptor (beta chain) under discussion was sequenced for a study of cytomegalovirus exposure and HLA in healthy donors. Study-wide results and caveats: That first-cohort TCR clusters tended to co-occur in the 95 to 150 validation repertoires was found in a later analysis.

Note on this clone: As yet, its antigen is unknown.

Trimming took off 3 bases at V and 4 bases at J, with 14 bases between the two ends. CDR3 length: 15 amino acids. Germline CDR1 reads MDHEN; CDR2 reads SYDVKM. Profiled with immunoSEQ multiplex PCR; TCRdb holds only in-frame clones, not every one. Of over 200,000 clones listed, 85% to 90% are singletons. The TCR was taken from a woman younger than 30 in good health and CMV-seronegative. This chain links TRBV28 with TRBJ2-3; D is possibly TRBD2 (7 bases). Sequencing used PBMCs. The CDR3 loop is CASSFSTGGPDTQYF. The CDR3 DNA follows: TGTGCCAGCAGTTTCTCGACGGGGGGCCCAGATACGCAGTATTTT.